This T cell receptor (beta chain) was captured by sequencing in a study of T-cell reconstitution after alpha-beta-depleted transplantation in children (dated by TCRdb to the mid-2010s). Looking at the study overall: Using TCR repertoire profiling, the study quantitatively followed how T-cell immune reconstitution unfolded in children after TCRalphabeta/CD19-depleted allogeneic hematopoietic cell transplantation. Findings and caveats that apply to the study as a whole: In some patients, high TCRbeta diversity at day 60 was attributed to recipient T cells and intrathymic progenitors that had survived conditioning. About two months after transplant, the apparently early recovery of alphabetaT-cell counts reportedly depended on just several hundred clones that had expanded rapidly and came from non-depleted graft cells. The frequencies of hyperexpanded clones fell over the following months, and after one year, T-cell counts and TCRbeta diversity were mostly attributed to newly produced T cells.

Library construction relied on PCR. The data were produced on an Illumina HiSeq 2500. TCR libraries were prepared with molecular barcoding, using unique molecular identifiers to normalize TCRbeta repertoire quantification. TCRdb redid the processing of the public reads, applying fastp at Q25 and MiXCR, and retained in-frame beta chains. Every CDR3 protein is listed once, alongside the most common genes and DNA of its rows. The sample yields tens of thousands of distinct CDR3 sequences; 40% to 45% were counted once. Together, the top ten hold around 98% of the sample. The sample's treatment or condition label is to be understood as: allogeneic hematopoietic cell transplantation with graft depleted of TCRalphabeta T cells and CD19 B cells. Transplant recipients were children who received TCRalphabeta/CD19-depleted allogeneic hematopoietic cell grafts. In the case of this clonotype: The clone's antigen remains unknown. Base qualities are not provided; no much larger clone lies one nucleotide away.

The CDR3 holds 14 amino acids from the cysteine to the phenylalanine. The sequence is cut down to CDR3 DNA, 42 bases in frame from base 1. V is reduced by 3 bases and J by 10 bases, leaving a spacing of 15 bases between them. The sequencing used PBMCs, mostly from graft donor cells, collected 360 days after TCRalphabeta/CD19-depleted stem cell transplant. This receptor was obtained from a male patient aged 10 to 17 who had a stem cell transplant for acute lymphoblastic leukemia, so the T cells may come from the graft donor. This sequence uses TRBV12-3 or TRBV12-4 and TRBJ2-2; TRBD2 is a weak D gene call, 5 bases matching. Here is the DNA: TGTGCCAGCAGTTTCGGACTTCGCTGGTTGGAGCTGTTTTTT. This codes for CASSFGLRWLELFF.